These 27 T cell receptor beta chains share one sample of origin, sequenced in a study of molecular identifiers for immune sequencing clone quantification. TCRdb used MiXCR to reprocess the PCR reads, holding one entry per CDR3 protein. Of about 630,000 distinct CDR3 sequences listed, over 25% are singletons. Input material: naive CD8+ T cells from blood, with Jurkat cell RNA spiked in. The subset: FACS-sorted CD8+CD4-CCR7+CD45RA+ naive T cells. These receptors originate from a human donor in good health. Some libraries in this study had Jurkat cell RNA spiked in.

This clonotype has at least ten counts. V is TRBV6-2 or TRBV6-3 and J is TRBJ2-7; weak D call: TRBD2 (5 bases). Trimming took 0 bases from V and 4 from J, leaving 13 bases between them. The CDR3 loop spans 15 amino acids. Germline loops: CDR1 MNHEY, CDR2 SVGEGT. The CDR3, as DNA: TGTGCCAGCAGTTACTCCCAGAGGGTCGGGTACGAGCAGTACTTC. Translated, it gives CASSYSQRVGYEQYF.

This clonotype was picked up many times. The CDR3 DNA reads TGTGCCAGCAGTCCCCCCGTCAGCGAGCTCACAGATACGCAGTATTTT. Amino acid sequence: CASSPPVSELTDTQYF. The chain is built from TRBV2 and TRBJ2-3; D unresolved. Germline V gives CDR1 SNHLY, CDR2 FYNNEI. This CDR3 has 16 residues. The V end was cut by 5 bases, the J end by 2 bases, with 17 bases between.

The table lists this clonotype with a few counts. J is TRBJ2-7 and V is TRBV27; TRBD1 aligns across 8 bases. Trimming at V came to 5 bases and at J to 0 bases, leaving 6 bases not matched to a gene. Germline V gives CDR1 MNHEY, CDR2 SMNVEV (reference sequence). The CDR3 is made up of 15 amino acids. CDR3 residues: CASSADRGSSYEQYF. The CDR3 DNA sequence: TGTGCCAGCAGTGCCGACAGGGGCAGCTCCTACGAGCAGTACTTC.

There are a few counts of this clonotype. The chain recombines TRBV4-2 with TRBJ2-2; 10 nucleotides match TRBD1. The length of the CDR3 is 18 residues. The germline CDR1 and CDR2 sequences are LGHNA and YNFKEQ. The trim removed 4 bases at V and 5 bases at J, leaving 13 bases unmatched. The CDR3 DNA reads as TGTGCCAGCAGCCTAACGACAGGGGGCGACTTTCAAACCGGGGAGCTGTTTTTT. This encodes CASSLTTGGDFQTGELFF.

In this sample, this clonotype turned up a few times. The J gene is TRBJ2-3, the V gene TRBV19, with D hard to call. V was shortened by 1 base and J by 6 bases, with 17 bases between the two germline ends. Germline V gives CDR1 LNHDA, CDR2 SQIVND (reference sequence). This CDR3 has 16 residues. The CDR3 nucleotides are TGTGCCAGTAGTATAGCGTCCAGGTCCCAGCTGGATACGCAGTATTTT. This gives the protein CASSIASRSQLDTQYF.

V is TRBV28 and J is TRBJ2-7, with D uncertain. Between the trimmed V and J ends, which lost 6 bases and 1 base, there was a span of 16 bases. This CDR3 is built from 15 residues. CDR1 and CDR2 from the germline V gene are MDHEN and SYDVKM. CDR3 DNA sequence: TGTGCCAGCAGCTCACCGGTAGGCCTATCCTACGAGCAGTACTTC. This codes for CASSSPVGLSYEQYF.

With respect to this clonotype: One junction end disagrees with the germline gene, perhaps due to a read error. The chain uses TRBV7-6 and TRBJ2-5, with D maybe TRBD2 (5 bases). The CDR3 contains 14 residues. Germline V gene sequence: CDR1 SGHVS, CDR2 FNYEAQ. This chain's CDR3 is CASGLALGQETQYF. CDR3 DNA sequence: TGTGCCAGCGGCTTAGCGCTGGGCCAAGAGACCCAGTACTTC. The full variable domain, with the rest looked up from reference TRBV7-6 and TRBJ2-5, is GAGVSQSPRYKVTKRGQDVALRCDPISGHVSLYWYRQALGQGPEFLTYFNYEAQQDKSGLPNDRFSAERPEGSISTLTIQRTEQRDSAMYRCASGLALGQETQYFGPGTRLLVL.

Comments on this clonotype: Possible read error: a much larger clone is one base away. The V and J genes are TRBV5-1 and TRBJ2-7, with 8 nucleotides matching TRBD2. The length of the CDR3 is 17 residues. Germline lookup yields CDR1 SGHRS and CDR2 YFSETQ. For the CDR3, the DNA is TGCGCCAGCAGCTCGGTTGGGGGCGGGAGGTCGGACTACGAGCAGTGCTTC. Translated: CASSSVGGGRSDYEQCF.

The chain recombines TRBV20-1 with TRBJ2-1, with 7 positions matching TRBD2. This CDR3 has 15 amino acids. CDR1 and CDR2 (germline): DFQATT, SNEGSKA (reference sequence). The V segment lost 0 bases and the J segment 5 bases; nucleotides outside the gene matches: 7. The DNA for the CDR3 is TGCAGTGCTAGAGACCCCAGCGGGACCAACAATGAGCAGTTCTTC. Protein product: CSARDPSGTNNEQFF.

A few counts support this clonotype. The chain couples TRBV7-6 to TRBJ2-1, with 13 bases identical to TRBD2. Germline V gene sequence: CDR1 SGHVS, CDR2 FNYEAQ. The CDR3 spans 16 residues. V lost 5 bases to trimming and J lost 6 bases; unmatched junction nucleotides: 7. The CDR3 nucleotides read TGTGCCAGCAGCGATGGGACTAGCGGGATCGTCAATGAGCAGTTCTTC. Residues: CASSDGTSGIVNEQFF.

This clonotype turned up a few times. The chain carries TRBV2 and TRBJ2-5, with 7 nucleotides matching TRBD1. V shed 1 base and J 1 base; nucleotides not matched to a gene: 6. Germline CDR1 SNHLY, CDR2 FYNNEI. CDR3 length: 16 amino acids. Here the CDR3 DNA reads TGTGCCAGCAGTGAAGGGGGAGCAGGGGGCCAAGAGACCCAGTACTTC. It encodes CASSEGGAGGQETQYF.

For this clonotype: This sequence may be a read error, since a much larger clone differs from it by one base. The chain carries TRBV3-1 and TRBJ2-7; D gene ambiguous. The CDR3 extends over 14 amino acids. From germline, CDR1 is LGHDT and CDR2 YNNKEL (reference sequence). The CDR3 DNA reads TGTGCCAGCAGCCAAGCGGACGGAGCCTTCGAGCAGTGCTTC. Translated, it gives CASSQADGAFEQCF.

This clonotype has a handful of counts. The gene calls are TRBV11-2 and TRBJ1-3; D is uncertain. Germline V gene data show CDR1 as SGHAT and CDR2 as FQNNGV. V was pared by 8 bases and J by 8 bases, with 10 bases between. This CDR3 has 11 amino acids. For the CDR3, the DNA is TGTGCCAGCGGGAGGTTGGACACCATATATTTT. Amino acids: CASGRLDTIYF.

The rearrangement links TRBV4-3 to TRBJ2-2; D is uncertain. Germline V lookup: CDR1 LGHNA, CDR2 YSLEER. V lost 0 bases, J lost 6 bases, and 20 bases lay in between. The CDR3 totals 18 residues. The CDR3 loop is CASSQDRVGLVGAGELFF. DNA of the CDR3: TGCGCCAGCAGCCAAGATCGGGTGGGCTTAGTTGGGGCCGGGGAGCTGTTTTTT.

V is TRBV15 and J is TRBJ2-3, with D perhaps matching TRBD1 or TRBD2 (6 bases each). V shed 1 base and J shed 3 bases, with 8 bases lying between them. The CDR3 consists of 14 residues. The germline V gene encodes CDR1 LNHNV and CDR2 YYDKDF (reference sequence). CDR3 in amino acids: CATSRVGGTDTQYF. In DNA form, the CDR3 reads TGTGCCACCAGCAGAGTAGGGGGGACAGATACGCAGTATTTT.

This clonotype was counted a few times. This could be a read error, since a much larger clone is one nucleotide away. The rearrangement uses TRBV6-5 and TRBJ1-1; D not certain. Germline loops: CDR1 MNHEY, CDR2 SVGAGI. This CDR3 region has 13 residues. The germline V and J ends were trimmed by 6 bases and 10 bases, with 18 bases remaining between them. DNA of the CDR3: TGTGCCAGCAGGCCGTCGGGTGTCGAGGGAGCTTTCTTT. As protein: CASRPSGVEGAFF.

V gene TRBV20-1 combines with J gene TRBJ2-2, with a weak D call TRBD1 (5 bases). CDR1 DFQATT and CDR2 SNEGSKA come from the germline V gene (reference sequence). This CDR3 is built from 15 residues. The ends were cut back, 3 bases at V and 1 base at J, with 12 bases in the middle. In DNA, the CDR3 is TGCAGTGCTAGTTTAGGCGGACAGAACACCGGGGAGCTGTTTTTT. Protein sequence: CSASLGGQNTGELFF.

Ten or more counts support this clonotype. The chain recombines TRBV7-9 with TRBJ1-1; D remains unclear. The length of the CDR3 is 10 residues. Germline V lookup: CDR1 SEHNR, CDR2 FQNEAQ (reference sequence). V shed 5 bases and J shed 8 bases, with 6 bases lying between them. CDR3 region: CASSPREAFF. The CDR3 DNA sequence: TGTGCCAGCAGCCCCCGGGAAGCTTTCTTT.

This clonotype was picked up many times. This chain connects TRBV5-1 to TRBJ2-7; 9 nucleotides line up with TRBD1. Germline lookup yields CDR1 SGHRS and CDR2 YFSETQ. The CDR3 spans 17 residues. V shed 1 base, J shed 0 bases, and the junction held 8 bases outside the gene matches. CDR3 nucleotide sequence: TGCGCCAGCAGCTTGAGTCTCGGACAGGGGAGCTCCTACGAGCAGTACTTC. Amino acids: CASSLSLGQGSSYEQYF.

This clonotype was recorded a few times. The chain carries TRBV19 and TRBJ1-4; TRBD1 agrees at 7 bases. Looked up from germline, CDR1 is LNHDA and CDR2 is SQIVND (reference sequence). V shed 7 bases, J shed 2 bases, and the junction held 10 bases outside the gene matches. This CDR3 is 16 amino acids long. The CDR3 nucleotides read TGTGCCAGTAAGACACAGGGGTATTCGACTAATGAAAAACTGTTTTTT. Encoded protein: CASKTQGYSTNEKLFF.

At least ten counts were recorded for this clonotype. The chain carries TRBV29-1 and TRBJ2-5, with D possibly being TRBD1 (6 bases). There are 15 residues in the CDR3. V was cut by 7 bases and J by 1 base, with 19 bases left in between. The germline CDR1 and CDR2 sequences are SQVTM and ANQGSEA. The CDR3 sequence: CSALGGSLLQETQYF. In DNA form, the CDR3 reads TGCAGCGCCCTAGGGGGTTCACTTCTCCAAGAGACCCAGTACTTC.

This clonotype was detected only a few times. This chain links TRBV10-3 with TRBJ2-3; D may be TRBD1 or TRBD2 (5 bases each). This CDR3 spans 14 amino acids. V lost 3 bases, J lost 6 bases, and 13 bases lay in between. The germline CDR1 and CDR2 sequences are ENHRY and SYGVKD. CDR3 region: CAISDPGTTDTQYF. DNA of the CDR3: TGTGCCATCAGTGATCCTGGGACCACGGATACGCAGTATTTT.

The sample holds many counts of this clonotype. DNA for the CDR3: TGTGCCAGCAGTTTAACGTACCGGGACAGGGGCGATCAGCCCCAGCATTTT. It encodes CASSLTYRDRGDQPQHF. The chain combines TRBV28 with TRBJ1-5; 10 bases match TRBD1. The germline CDR1 and CDR2 sequences are MDHEN and SYDVKM. J was trimmed by 5 bases and V by 2 bases; bases with no gene match: 9. This CDR3 spans 17 amino acids.

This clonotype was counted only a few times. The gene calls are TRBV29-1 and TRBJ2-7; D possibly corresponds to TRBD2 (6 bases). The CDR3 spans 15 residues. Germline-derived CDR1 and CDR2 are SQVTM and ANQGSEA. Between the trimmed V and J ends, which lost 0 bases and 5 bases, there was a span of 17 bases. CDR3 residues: CSVEDVWRGTNEQYF. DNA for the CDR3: TGCAGCGTTGAAGATGTGTGGCGGGGTACTAACGAGCAGTACTTC.

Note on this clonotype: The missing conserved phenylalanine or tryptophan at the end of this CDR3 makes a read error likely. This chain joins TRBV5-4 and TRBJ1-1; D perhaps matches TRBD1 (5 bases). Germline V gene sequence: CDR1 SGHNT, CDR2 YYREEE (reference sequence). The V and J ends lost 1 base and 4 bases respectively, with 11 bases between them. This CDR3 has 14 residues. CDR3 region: CASSLNQGVTEAFL. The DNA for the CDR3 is TGTGCCAGCAGCTTGAATCAGGGAGTCACTGAAGCTTTCCTT.

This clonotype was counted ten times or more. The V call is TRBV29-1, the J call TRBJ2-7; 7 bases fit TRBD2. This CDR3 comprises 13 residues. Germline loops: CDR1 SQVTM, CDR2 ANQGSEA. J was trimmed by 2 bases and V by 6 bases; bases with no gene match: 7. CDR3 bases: TGCAGCGTCGGGGAGGGATCCCCCTACGAGCAGTACTTC. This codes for CSVGEGSPYEQYF.

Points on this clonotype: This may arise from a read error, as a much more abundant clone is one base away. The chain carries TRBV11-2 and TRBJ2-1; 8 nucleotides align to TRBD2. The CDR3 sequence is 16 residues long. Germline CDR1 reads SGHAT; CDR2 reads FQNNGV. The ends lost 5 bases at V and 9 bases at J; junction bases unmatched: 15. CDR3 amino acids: CASSHPEAGRAVEQFF. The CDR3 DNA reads TGTGCCAGCAGCCACCCAGAGGCCGGGAGGGCCGTTGAGCAGTTCTTC.